These 13 T cell receptor beta chains came from one sample sequenced in a study of a mutant IDH1 vaccine in newly diagnosed glioma. Their recognized antigens are unknown. Stated time point: week 11, during vaccination. Each dose of the vaccine consisted of 300 ug of mutant IDH1 20-mer peptide, with topical imiquimod. Method: immunoSEQ multiplex PCR; TCRdb's copy keeps in-frame clones and lacks some. The sample holds some 130,000 clones, about 82% seen once. The material was PBMCs, obtained from a glioma patient whose treatment included an IDH1 peptide vaccine. These receptors originate from a man aged 40-50 years with glioma.

The chain is built from TRBV30 and TRBJ1-5; 7 positions agree with TRBD1. The germline V gene has CDR1 GTSNPN and CDR2 SVGIG (reference sequence). With 1 base clipped from V and 4 bases from J, the junction kept 4 bases outside the gene matches. The CDR3 spans 14 residues. The CDR3 sequence: CAWSGDRANQPQHF. CDR3 nucleotides: TGTGCCTGGAGTGGCGACAGGGCTAATCAGCCCCAGCATTTT.

V usage is TRBV4-3 and J usage is TRBJ1-5; no clear D gene. Looked up from germline, CDR1 is LGHNA and CDR2 is YSLEER. V was clipped by 1 base and J by 2 bases, with 9 bases between them. This CDR3 has 15 residues. CDR3 coding DNA: TGCGCCAGCAGCCAAGGTCCAGGCGGCAATCAGCCCCAGCATTTT. Its translation: CASSQGPGGNQPQHF.

The genes are TRBV6-5 and TRBJ2-5, with TRBD2 matching 8 bases. The J call may be mistaken, given a closer DNA end match to TRBJ2-7. This CDR3 has 14 amino acids. The germline CDR1 and CDR2 sequences are MNHEY and SVGAGI. The CDR3 region has the DNA TGTGCCAGCAGGCGGCGGGGGGCGTTTTACGAGCAGTACTTC. The encoded protein is CASRRRGAFYEQYF.

The chain links TRBV2 to TRBJ2-5; D is unclear. The tail of the sequence fits TRBJ2-7 better, so the J call may be wrong. The CDR3 spans 12 residues. CDR1 and CDR2 from the germline V gene are SNHLY and FYNNEI. CDR3 protein: CASRSSSDEQYF. DNA for the CDR3: TGTGCCAGCCGGTCATCCAGTGACGAGCAGTACTTC.

The rearrangement joins TRBV27 to TRBJ2-7, with 8 bases that match TRBD1. Germline V gene data show CDR1 as MNHEY and CDR2 as SMNVEV (reference sequence). CDR3 length equals 14 residues. Unmatched junction bases numbered 8, after V lost 4 bases and J lost 6 bases. In DNA, the CDR3 is TGTGCCAGCAGTTCGACGACAGGGGCGGCCGAGCAGTACTTC. It specifies CASSSTTGAAEQYF.

This clone was counted a single time. The V call is TRBV7-2, the J call TRBJ2-3, with D possibly being TRBD1 (5 bases). The ends were cut back, 5 bases at V and 8 bases at J, with 17 bases in the middle. The CDR3 loop spans 14 amino acids. Germline values: CDR1 SGHTA, CDR2 FQGNSA. CDR3 region: CASSQGIVGATQYF. The CDR3 DNA is TGTGCCAGCAGCCAAGGGATCGTTGGGGCTACGCAGTATTTT.

This clone was observed a single time. The V and J genes are TRBV28 and TRBJ2-3; the D gene is possibly TRBD1 (6 bases). There are 14 residues in the CDR3. Looked up from germline, CDR1 is MDHEN and CDR2 is SYDVKM. Trimming shortened V by 6 bases and J by 5 bases, and 15 bases separated the two germline ends. CDR3 amino acids: CASRGEGGLDTQYF. As DNA, the CDR3 is TGTGCCAGCAGGGGGGAAGGGGGTTTAGATACGCAGTATTTT.

This clone showed up just a few times. The V gene is TRBV5-6, the J gene TRBJ2-3; D is ambiguous. V lost 4 bases and J 4 bases, leaving 13 bases between the germline ends. The length of the CDR3 is 14 residues. Germline lookup yields CDR1 SGHDT and CDR2 YYEEEE. CDR3 sequence reads: CASSPLLSSDTQYF. The CDR3 DNA is TGTGCCAGCAGCCCGCTACTCTCGTCAGATACGCAGTATTTT.

This clone was observed a few times. This chain joins TRBV2 and TRBJ2-4, with D uncertain. Per germline, CDR1 SNHLY and CDR2 FYNNEI. Deletions cut 3 bases from V and 2 bases from J, with 11 bases between. This CDR3 is 15 amino acids long. The chain's CDR3 is CASSEFQAPKNIQYF. The CDR3 DNA is TGTGCCAGCAGTGAGTTTCAGGCCCCCAAAAACATTCAGTACTTC.

This clone was seen only once. The V call is TRBV28, the J call TRBJ1-3; 7 bases map to TRBD1. After removal of 5 bases from V and 0 bases from J, the junction contained 7 bases not matched to a gene. Per the germline V gene, CDR1 is MDHEN and CDR2 is SYDVKM. The CDR3 is 16 residues long. The CDR3 nucleotides read TGTGCCAGCAGTCTCCGAGGACAGGTCTCTGGAAACACCATATATTTT. It specifies CASSLRGQVSGNTIYF.

The chain employs TRBV2 and TRBJ2-3; 10 bases are a match to TRBD2. This CDR3 region has 14 residues. The J segment lost 5 bases and the V segment lost 2 bases, leaving 1 base of the junction unmatched. Germline V gene sequence: CDR1 SNHLY, CDR2 FYNNEI. The CDR3 reads CASSETSGIDTQYF. In DNA, the CDR3 is TGTGCCAGCAGTGAAACTAGCGGGATAGATACGCAGTATTTT. The full variable domain, completed using reference TRBV2 and TRBJ2-3, is EPEVTQTPSHQVTQMGQEVILRCVPISNHLYFYWYRQILGQKVEFLVSFYNNEISEKSEIFDDQFSVERPDGSNFTLKIRSTKLEDSAMYFCASSETSGIDTQYFGPGTRLTVL.

The chain recombines TRBV6-5 with TRBJ1-6, with a weak D call TRBD1 (5 bases). In germline, CDR1 is MNHEY, CDR2 SVGAGI. V was trimmed by 6 bases and J by 5 bases, leaving 8 bases between them. The CDR3 loop spans 13 amino acids. The CDR3 sequence: CASRGTDNSPLHF. As DNA, the CDR3 is TGTGCCAGCAGGGGGACGGATAATTCACCCCTCCACTTT.

The table lists this clone with a count of one. The chain recombines TRBV6-1 with TRBJ2-5; D may match TRBD1 or TRBD2 (5 bases each). The DNA end is a closer match to TRBJ2-7, so the J assignment may be wrong. Germline assignment: CDR1 MNHNS and CDR2 SASEGT. This CDR3 is 14 amino acids long. The CDR3 here is CASSELGDVYEQYF. The CDR3, as DNA: TGTGCCAGCAGTGAATTGGGGGACGTATACGAGCAGTACTTC.